This TCR beta chain was captured by sequencing in a study of human T cells and chemical hapten exposure (TCRdb year 2021). Some background on the complete study: For sensitization, 2% DPC in acetone was applied to a roughly 2 cm by roughly 2 cm area of upper inner arm skin. Patients additionally received weekly therapeutic DPC doses to the scalp throughout the approximately 24-week study period. Patch testing was done on the upper back using Finn chambers containing 0.01% DPC, and results were scored after 6 days according to International Contact Dermatitis Research Group standards. The mostly female patient cohort included alopecia areata with under or over 50% scalp involvement, alopecia totalis and alopecia universalis. Libraries were pooled for sequencing, and per-sample TCR yields varied mainly because of small differences in library volumes within the pool. This study followed changes in the peripheral blood TCR repertoire in vivo during primary and secondary sensitization of alopecia patients to the hapten diphenylcyclopropenone (DPC). Blood samples were taken from patients before sensitization (week 0) and then at 2, 6 and about 24 weeks after DPC sensitization. Twenty-nine alopecia patients provided blood for TCR sequencing at one to four time points (pre-sensitization, 2, 6 and 24 weeks). Overall study results and their limits: DPC sensitization did not change the number of TCRs with a frequency above 1 in 1000, and there was no evidence of changes in global repertoire structure. Compared with pre-sensitization or healthy control sets, expanded TCRs formed significantly more large CDR3 similarity clusters, which is consistent with antigen-driven responses. Repeated subsampling changed both the strength of the expansion versus patch-test correlation and the threshold at which that correlation became significant. Because every patient had alopecia, a presumed autoimmune disease, the patients' immune response might differ from that of healthy individuals. Patch test score was positively correlated with the number of PT1 expanded TCRs, with significance at thresholds 8, 16 and 32 but not at 4.

The CDR3 measures 15 amino acids from cysteine to phenylalanine. Only the CDR3 DNA stays, 45 bases, in frame from base 1. Via the germline V gene, CDR1 is SGDLS and CDR2 YYNGEE. V trim: 2 bases; J trim: 4 bases; unmatched bases: 7. The time point label, read with the paper, signifies: patch test 1, 2 weeks after DPC sensitization. The sample's treatment or condition label is to be understood as: therapeutic diphenylcyclopropenone sensitization with weekly scalp DPC. At each patch-test visit, blood was drawn before the patch test was applied. To be eligible, patients had to be aged 18 to 70, diagnosed with alopecia and judged suitable for DPC therapy, while pregnant patients were excluded. Total RNA was isolated from unfractionated whole blood collected in Tempus Blood RNA tubes. The method behind the library was RACE. The listed sequencing device is NextSeq 500. During library preparation, unique molecular identifiers were attached to individual cDNA molecules so that TCRs could be counted in a quantitative, reproducible way. Both TCR alpha and TCR beta chains were sequenced from each blood RNA sample. The study's processing was this. A median of about 100,000 TCRs per sample was observed, with a range of 23,224 to 690,600. V, J and CDR3 annotation of the TCR reads was performed with the Decombinator software suite. For PS versus PT1 abundance plots, all samples were subsampled to the same number of TCRs (28,000). Expanded TCRs were defined as absent before sensitization and observed at least eight times at the 2-week time point. The public sequencing data were trimmed at Q25 with fastp and processed into clonotypes with MiXCR by TCRdb, which kept only in-frame beta chains. Every distinct CDR3 protein forms one entry, paired with its most common genes and DNA. Here the V and J calls rest on TCRdb's processing, not on the authors' analysis. The sample contains tens of thousands of distinct CDR3 sequences, 9.8% of them found a single time. The ten largest clonotypes hold 3.3% of the sample.

This clonotype was seen ten or more times. Its specific antigen is unknown. It has no much larger one-base neighbor in the sample; base qualities were not kept. Here the sequenced sample was whole blood, taken in connection with sensitization to the hapten diphenylcyclopropenone (DPC). The rearrangement joined TRBV9 to TRBJ2-7; 9 nucleotides in the junction match TRBD1. This receptor was obtained from a woman in her forties with alopecia areata. Some clones in this sample may be carry-over from other donors' samples. The DNA sequence is TGTGCCAGCAGCGTCTCGGGACAGGGATGGTACGAGCAGTACTTC. Translated, it gives CASSVSGQGWYEQYF.